This TCR beta chain comes out of a study of T cells after yellow fever vaccination (dated by TCRdb to between 2018 and 2020). About the study as a whole: The SMART-Seq v4 Ultra Low Input RNA kit was used to prepare libraries from fractions with low cell numbers. Bulk TCR alpha and beta repertoires were sequenced longitudinally to track T-cell clones before and after primary and booster YFV17D yellow fever vaccination. Two healthy male donors made up the cohort, one aged 18 to 30 years and the other aged 30 to 40 years. Blood samples were taken at several timepoints before and after primary and secondary immunization, and bulk PBMC replicates and cell subsets were isolated.

This clonotype was observed a few times. The specificity of this receptor is unknown. No quality values exist for individual bases; no much larger clone is one base distant. TCR cDNA was made using 5'RACE template switching, a step that added a universal primer site and unique molecular identifiers. cDNA synthesis was primed from both the TCR alpha and TCR beta constant segments. Library amplification involved two PCR steps, and the second step added sample barcodes and sequencing adapters. Sequencing of the libraries was done on either Illumina HiSeq 2500 (2x100 bp) or NovaSeq (2x150 bp). Per the authors' processing: MIGEC handled demultiplexing of reads and collapsing into UMI consensus sequences, while MiXCR performed V(D)J alignment. Vaccine-responding clonotypes were identified with edgeR using replicate PBMC samples, with FDR below 0.01 and a log2 fold change above 5 up to day 15 being required. Each bulk clonotype received a CD4 or CD8 identity based on whether the sequenced CD4 or CD8 repertoire contained that clonotype at higher abundance. The public reads were reanalyzed by TCRdb: fastp trimming at Q25, MiXCR alignment, in-frame beta chains only. Rows matching on CDR3 protein sequence are summarized as one entry with the most common DNA and genes. These V and J calls rely on TCRdb rather than the paper's analysis. The sample table holds about 170,000 distinct CDR3 sequences, of which roughly 6.2% were seen once. Clones ranked in the top ten supply under 3% of the sample.

V is cut back by 8 bases and J by 1 base, with 13 bases in the junction unmatched. The germline V gene sets CDR1 to SGHAT and CDR2 to FQNNGV. Counted from cysteine to phenylalanine, this CDR3 has 17 amino acids. The read is trimmed to its CDR3 DNA, 51 bases read in frame from base 1. General findings and caveats noted by the study authors: A small fraction of clonotypes appeared in both the CD4 and CD8 compartments, likely as a result of convergent recombination. The secondary T-cell response was weaker than the primary response but faster, peaking on day 5 instead of day 15. Because only two donors were included in the study, the extent to which the findings can be generalized is limited. Most clones expanded after primary vaccination were re-detected after the booster (almost 98% of CD4 and 80% to 90% of CD8), suggesting broad memory maintenance. FACS-sorted repertoires could contain abundant contaminating clonotypes from the bulk population, so computational filtering was required.

Per the publication, the treatment or condition label means: live attenuated yellow fever vaccine strain. PBMCs were isolated from peripheral blood using a standard Ficoll-Paque protocol. Dynabeads CD4 and CD8 positive selection kits were used to isolate CD4 and CD8 T-cell fractions. RNA was extracted with TriZol from bulk PBMCs, CD4 and CD8 fractions, and dextramer-positive and dextramer-negative fractions. This sequence originates from a man in his late teens or twenties who received the YFV17D yellow fever vaccine. Here the sequenced sample was CD4+ T cells sorted from PBMCs, taken on the day of the first yellow fever vaccination. The rearranged chain carries TRBV11-2 and TRBJ2-2, and 7 junction bases match TRBD1. The DNA is as follows: TGTGCCAGCCGCCGCCCGGGACAGATGAAGAACACCGGGGAGCTGTTTTTT. It codes for CASRRPGQMKNTGELFF. Reference TRBV11-2 and TRBJ2-2 proteins supply the regions before and after the CDR3; the full variable domain is: EAGVAQSPRYKIIEKRQSVAFWCNPISGHATLYWYQQILGQGPKLLIQFQNNGVVDDSQLPKDRFSAERLKGVDSTLKIQPAKLEDSAVYLCASRRPGQMKNTGELFFGEGSRLTVL.